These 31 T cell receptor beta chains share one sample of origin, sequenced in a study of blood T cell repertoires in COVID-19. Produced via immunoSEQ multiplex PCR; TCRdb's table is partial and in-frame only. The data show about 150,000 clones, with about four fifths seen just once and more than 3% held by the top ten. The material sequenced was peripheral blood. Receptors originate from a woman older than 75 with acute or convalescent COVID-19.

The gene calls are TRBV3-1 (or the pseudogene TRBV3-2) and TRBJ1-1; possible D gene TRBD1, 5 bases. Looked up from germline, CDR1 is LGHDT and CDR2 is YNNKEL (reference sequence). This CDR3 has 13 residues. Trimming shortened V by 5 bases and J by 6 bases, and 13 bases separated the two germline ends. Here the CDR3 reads CASSARGASEAFF. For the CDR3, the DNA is TGTGCCAGCAGCGCTCGCGGGGCTTCTGAAGCTTTCTTT.

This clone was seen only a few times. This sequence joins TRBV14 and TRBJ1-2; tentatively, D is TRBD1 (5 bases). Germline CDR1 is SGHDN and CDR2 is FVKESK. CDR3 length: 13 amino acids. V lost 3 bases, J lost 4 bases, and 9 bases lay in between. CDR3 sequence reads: CASSQGLSYGYTF. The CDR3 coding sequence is TGTGCCAGCAGCCAGGGACTGTCCTATGGCTACACCTTC. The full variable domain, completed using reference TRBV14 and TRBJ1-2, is EAGVTQFPSHSVIEKGQTVTLRCDPISGHDNLYWYRRVMGKEIKFLLHFVKESKQDESGMPNNRFLAERTGGTYSTLKVQPAELEDSGVYFCASSQGLSYGYTFGSGTRLTVV.

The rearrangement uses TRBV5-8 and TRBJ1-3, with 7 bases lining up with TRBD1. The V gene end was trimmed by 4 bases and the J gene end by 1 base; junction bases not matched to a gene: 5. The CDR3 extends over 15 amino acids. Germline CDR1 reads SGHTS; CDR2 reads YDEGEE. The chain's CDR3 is CASSHLTGSGNTIYF. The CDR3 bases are TGTGCCAGCAGCCACCTGACAGGGTCTGGAAACACCATATATTTT.

The CDR3 is CASTLAGVNGYTF. Written as DNA, the CDR3 is TGTGCCAGCACCCTGGCAGGGGTGAATGGCTACACCTTC. The chain has TRBV6-5 and TRBJ1-2, with D tentatively TRBD1 (6 bases). Germline CDR1 reads MNHEY; CDR2 reads SVGAGI. This CDR3 is 13 amino acids long. Between the trimmed V and J ends, which lost 7 bases and 6 bases, there was a span of 15 bases.

CDR3 DNA: TGTGCCAGCAGGAGGGGGCAGAACACTGAAGCTTTCTTT. This sequence encodes CASRRGQNTEAFF. The V gene is TRBV2, the J gene TRBJ1-1; 7 bases map to TRBD1. This CDR3 is built from 13 residues. The germline gives CDR1 SNHLY, CDR2 FYNNEI. V lost 6 bases and J lost 1; bases outside the gene matches: 2.

CDR3 sequence: CASSDPGTGDYEQFF. In DNA form, the CDR3 reads TGTGCCAGCAGCGACCCCGGGACAGGGGACTATGAGCAGTTCTTC. V is TRBV7-2 and J is TRBJ2-1, with TRBD1 matching 10 bases. Germline values: CDR1 SGHTA, CDR2 FQGNSA. The V and J ends lost 5 bases and 8 bases, in that order; junction bases with no gene match: 9. This CDR3 has 15 amino acids.

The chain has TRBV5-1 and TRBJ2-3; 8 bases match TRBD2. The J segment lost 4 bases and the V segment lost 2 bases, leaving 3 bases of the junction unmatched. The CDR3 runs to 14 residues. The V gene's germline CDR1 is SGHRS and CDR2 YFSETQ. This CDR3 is CASSLAGAPDTQYF. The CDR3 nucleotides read TGCGCCAGCAGCTTAGCGGGAGCCCCAGATACGCAGTATTTT.

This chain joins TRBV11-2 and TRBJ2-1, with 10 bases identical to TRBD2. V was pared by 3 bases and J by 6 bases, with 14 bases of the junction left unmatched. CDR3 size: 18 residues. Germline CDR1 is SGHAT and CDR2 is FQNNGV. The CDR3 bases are TGTGCCAGCAGCTTGGAGCTAGCGGGAGACCTTCCCCCCAATGAGCAGTTCTTC. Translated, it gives CASSLELAGDLPPNEQFF.

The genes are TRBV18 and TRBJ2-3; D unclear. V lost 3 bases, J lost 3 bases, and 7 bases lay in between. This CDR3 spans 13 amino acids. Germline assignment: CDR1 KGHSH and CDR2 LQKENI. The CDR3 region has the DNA TGTGCCAGCTCACCGAGTTTGACAGATACGCAGTATTTT. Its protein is CASSPSLTDTQYF.

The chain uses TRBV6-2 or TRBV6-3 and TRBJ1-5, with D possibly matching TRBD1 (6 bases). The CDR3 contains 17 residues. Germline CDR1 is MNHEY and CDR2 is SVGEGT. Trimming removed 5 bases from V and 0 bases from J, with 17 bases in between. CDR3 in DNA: TGTGCCAGCAGTAAGACAGGTCTTACCCGTAGCAATCAGCCCCAGCATTTT. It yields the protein CASSKTGLTRSNQPQHF.

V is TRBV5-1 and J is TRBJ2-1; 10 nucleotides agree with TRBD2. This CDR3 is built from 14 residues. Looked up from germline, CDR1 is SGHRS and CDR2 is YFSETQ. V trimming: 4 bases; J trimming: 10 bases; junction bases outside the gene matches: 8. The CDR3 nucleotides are TGCGCCAGCAGCCCCGGACTAGCGGTAGTCGAGCAGTTCTTC. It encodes CASSPGLAVVEQFF.

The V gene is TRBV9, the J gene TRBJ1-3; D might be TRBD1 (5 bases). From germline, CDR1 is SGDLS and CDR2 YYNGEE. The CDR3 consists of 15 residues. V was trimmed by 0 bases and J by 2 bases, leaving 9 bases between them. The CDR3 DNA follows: TGTGCCAGCAGCGTAGAGTCGACAGCTGGAAACACCATATATTTT. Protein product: CASSVESTAGNTIYF.

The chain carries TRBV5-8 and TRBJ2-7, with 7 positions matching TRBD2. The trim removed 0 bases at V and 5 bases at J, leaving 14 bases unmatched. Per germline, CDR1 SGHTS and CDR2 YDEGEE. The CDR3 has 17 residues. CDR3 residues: CASSLGLVGTTRHEQYF. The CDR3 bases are TGTGCCAGCAGCTTGGGATTGGTGGGGACTACCCGCCACGAGCAGTACTTC.

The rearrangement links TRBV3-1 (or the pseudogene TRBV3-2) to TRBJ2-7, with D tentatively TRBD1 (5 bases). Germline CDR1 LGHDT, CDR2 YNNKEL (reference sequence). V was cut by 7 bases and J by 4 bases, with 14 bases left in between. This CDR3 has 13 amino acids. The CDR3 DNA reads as TGTGCCAGCAAGTCCCAGGGTACATACGAGCAGTACTTC. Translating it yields CASKSQGTYEQYF.

CDR3 bases: TGTGCCAGCTCACCCCAGGTAGCTAACTATGGCTACACCTTC. Encoded protein: CASSPQVANYGYTF. This chain links TRBV18 with TRBJ1-2; D is uncertain. CDR1 is KGHSH, CDR2 LQKENI, per germline. The CDR3 extends over 14 amino acids. Between the trimmed V and J ends, which lost 3 bases and 0 bases, there was a span of 8 bases.

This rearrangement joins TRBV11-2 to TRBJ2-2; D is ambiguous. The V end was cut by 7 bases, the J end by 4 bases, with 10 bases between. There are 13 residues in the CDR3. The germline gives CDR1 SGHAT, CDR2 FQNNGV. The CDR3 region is CASTILGTGELFF. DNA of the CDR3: TGTGCCAGCACCATCCTAGGCACCGGGGAGCTGTTTTTT.

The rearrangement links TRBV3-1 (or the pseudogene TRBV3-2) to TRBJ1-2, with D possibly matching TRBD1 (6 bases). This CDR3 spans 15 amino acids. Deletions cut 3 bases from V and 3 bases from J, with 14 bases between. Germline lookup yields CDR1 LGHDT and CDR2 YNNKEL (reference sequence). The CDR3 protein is CASSQYSRGDYGYTF. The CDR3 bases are TGTGCCAGCAGCCAGTACAGCAGGGGTGACTATGGCTACACCTTC.

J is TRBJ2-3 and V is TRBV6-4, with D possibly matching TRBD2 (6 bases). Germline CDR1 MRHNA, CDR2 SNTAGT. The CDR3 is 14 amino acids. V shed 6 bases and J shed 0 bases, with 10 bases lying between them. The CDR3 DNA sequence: TGTGCCAGCAGCCCGGGACTTAGCACAGATACGCAGTATTTT. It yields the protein CASSPGLSTDTQYF.

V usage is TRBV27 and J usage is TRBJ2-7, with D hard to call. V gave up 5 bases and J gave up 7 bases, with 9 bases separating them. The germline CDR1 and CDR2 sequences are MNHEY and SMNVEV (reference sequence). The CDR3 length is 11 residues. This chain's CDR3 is CASSKAREQYF. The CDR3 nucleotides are TGTGCCAGCAGTAAAGCCCGGGAGCAGTACTTC.

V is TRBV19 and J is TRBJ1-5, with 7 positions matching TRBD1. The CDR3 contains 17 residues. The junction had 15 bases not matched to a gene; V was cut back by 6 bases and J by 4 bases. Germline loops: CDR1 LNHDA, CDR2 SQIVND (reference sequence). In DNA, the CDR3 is TGTGCCAGTAGCCCTCCCCAGGGACAGAAAAAAAATCAGCCCCAGCATTTT. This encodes CASSPPQGQKKNQPQHF.

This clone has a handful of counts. As DNA, the CDR3 is TGTGCCACCAGTGGGGGACTAGGGTACAATGAGCAGTTCTTC. Its translation is CATSGGLGYNEQFF. V gene TRBV24-1 combines with J gene TRBJ2-1, with TRBD2 identical over 8 bases. The CDR3 length is 14 residues. The V and J ends lost 5 bases and 4 bases, in that order; junction bases with no gene match: 3. Germline assignment: CDR1 KGHDR and CDR2 SFDVKD.

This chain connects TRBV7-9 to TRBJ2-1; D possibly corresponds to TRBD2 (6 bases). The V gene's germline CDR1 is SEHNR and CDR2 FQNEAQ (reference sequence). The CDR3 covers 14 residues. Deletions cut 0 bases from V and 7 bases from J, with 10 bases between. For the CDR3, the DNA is TGTGCCAGCAGCTTAGCGCGGGGAGCGAATGAGCAGTTCTTC. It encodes CASSLARGANEQFF.

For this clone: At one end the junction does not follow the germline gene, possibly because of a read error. CDR3: CASSVAEGSEQFF. The CDR3 nucleotides are TGTGCTAGCAGTGTCGCGGAAGGAAGTGAGCAGTTCTTC. The rearrangement links TRBV7-7 to TRBJ2-1; D is ambiguous. Germline CDR1 is SSHAT and CDR2 is FNYEAQ (reference sequence). This CDR3 comprises 13 residues. Using reference TRBV7-7 and TRBJ2-1 for the parts outside the CDR3, the full variable domain is GAGVSQSPRYKVTKRGQDVTLRCDPISSHATLYWYQQALGQGPEFLTYFNYEAQPDKSGLPSDRFSAERPEGSISTLTIQRTEQRDSAMYRCASSVAEGSEQFFGPGTRLTVL.

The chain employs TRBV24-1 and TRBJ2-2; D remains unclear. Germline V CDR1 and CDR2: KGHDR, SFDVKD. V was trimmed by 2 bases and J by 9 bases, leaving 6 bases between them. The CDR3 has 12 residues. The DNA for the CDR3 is TGTGCCACCAGTGATTCGAGCAGGGAGCTGTTTTTT. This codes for CATSDSSRELFF.

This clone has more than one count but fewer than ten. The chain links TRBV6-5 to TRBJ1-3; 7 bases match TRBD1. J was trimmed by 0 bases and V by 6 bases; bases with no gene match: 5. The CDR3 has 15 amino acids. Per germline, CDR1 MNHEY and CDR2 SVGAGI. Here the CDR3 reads CASRNRGHSGNTIYF. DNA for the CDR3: TGTGCCAGCAGAAACAGGGGCCACTCTGGAAACACCATATATTTT.

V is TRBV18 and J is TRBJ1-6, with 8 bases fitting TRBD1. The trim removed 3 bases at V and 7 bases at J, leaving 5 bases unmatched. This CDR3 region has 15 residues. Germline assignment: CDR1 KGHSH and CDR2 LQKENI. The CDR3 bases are TGTGCCAGCTCACCGATTACAGGGGGAAATTCACCCCTCCACTTT. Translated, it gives CASSPITGGNSPLHF.

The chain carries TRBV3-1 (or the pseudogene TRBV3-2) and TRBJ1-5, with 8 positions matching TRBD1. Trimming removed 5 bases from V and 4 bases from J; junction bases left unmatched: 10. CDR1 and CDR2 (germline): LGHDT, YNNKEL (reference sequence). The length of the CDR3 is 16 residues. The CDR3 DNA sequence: TGTGCCAGCAGCAAAACCGTGGGACAGGTAAATCAGCCCCAGCATTTT. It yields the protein CASSKTVGQVNQPQHF.

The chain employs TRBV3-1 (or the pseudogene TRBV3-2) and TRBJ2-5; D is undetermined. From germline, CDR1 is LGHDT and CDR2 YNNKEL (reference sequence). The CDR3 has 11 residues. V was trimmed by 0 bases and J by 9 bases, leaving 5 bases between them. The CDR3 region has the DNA TGTGCCAGCAGCCAAGAAACAGCCCAGTACTTC. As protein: CASSQETAQYF.

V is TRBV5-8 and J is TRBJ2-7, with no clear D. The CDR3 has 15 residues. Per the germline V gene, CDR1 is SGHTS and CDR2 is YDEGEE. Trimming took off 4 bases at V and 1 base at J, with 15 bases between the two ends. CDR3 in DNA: TGTGCCAGCAGCCGTCTGGCCCCTCTGTCCTACGAGCAGTACTTC. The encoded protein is CASSRLAPLSYEQYF.

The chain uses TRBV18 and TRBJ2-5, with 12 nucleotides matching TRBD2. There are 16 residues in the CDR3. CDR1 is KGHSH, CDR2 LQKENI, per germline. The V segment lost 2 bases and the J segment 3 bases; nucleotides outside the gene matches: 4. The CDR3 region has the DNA TGTGCCAGCTCACCAACTCTAGCGGGAGGGGAAGAGACCCAGTACTTC. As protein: CASSPTLAGGEETQYF.

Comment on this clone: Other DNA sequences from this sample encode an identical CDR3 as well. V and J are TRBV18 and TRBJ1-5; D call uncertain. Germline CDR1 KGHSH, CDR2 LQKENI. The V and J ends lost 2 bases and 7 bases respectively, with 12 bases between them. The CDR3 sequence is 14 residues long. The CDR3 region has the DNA TGTGCCAGCTCACCAGCTGGGGAGAGGCAGCCCCAGCATTTT. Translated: CASSPAGERQPQHF.